The following is a T cell receptor beta chain sequence with its context. Antigen unknown. The germline gives CDR1 GTSNPN, CDR2 SVGIG (reference sequence). Trimming left V 2 bases short and J 4 bases short, with 9 bases between. CDR3 length: 13 residues. The source of the sample is a study of CD8 T cells in Susac syndrome. Study findings and constraints: As the study acknowledged, the number of individuals in its TCR sequencing and HLA analysis was relatively small.

Random-hexamer reverse transcription was applied to roughly 0.5 to 1 ug RNA. TCRdb analysed the immunoSEQ multiplex PCR reads with MiXCR anew, one entry per CDR3 protein. The table includes around 130,000 distinct CDR3 sequences, about 96% detected once. The chain combines TRBV30 with TRBJ1-5, with D perhaps TRBD1 (5 bases). The sequence was collected from a human donor in good health. The sample taken for sequencing was CD4+ T cells from PBMCs. CDR3 protein: CAWSPGLNQPQHF. The DNA of the CDR3 is TGTGCCTGGAGTCCGGGACTGAATCAGCCCCAGCATTTT.